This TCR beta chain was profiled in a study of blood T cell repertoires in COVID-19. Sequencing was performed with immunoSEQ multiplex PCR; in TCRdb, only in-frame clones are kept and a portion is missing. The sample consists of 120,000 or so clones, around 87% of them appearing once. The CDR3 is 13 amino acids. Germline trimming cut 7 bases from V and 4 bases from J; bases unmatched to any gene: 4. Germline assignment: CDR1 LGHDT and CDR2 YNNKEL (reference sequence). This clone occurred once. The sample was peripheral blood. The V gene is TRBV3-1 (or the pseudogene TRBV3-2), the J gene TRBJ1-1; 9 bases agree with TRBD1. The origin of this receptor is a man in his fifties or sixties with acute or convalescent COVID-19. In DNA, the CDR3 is TGTGCCAGCATCCAGACAGGGGGCACTGAAGCTTTCTTT. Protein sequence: CASIQTGGTEAFF.